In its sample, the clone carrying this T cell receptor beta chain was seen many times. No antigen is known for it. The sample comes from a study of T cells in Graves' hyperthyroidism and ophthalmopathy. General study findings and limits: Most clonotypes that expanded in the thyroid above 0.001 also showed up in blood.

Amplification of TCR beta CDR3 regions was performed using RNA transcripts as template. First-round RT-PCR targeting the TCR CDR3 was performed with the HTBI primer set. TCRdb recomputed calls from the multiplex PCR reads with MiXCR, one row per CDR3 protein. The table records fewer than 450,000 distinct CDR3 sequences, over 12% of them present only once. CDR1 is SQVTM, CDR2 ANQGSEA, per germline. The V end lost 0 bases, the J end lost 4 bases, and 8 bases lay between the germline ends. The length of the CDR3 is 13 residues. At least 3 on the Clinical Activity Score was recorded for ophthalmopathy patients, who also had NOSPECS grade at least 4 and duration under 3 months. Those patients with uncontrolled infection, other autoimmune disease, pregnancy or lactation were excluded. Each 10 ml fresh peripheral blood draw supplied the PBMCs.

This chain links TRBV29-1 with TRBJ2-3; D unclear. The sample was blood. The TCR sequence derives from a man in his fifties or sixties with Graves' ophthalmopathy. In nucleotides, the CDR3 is TGCAGCGTTGAAGATGGGTATTCAGATACGCAGTATTTT. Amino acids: CSVEDGYSDTQYF.